What follows are 8 T cell receptor beta chains derived from one specimen sequenced in a study of cytomegalovirus exposure and HLA in healthy donors. The PCR used 60 Vbeta and 13 Jbeta primers. TCRdb's table, derived via immunoSEQ multiplex PCR, lists solely in-frame clones and lacks some. The profile shows 140,000 or so clones, over 75% of them singletons. Sequencing used PBMCs. These receptors all come from a man aged 35 to 55 in good health and CMV-seronegative.

The V call is TRBV7-9, the J call TRBJ2-3; 15 bases are a match to TRBD2. Germline assignment: CDR1 SEHNR and CDR2 FQNEAQ (reference sequence). This CDR3 has 17 amino acids. V gave up 2 bases and J gave up 3 bases; unmatched junction bases: 3. The CDR3 DNA reads as TGTGCCAGCAGCTTATTTGGACTAGCGGGGGGGACAGATACGCAGTATTTT. Translating it yields CASSLFGLAGGTDTQYF.

The V gene is TRBV6-5, the J gene TRBJ2-7; maybe TRBD1 (5 bases). This CDR3 spans 16 amino acids. V lost 2 bases and J 3 bases, leaving 17 bases between the germline ends. From germline, CDR1 is MNHEY and CDR2 SVGAGI. CDR3 amino acids: CASSYSPRRGNYEQYF. CDR3 DNA sequence: TGTGCCAGCAGTTACAGTCCGCGAAGGGGCAACTACGAGCAGTACTTC.

The gene calls are TRBV4-3 and TRBJ2-3; possible D gene TRBD2, 6 bases. Between the trimmed V and J ends, which lost 0 bases and 5 bases, there was a span of 24 bases. This CDR3 is 19 amino acids long. Germline V gives CDR1 LGHNA, CDR2 YSLEER. CDR3 nucleotide sequence: TGCGCCAGCAGCCAAGATATGGAAACGGGAGTAGTGGGGGGAGATACGCAGTATTTT. It encodes CASSQDMETGVVGGDTQYF.

This clone appeared a few times. This chain links TRBV7-8 with TRBJ1-5; 11 nucleotides match TRBD1. V trimming: 5 bases; J trimming: 0 bases; junction bases outside the gene matches: 9. The CDR3 contains 18 residues. The germline V gene encodes CDR1 SGHVS and CDR2 FQNEAQ. The CDR3 coding sequence is TGTGCCAGCAGCCGTGGGACAGGGGGTGATTATAGCAATCAGCCCCAGCATTTT. Its protein is CASSRGTGGDYSNQPQHF.

This clone was picked up a small number of times. The genes are TRBV9 and TRBJ2-2; TRBD1 is a possible D gene (6 bases). V dropped 8 bases and J dropped 6 bases, with 17 bases sitting between them. CDR1 is SGDLS, CDR2 YYNGEE, per germline. This CDR3 has 14 amino acids. This CDR3 is CASQETGLAGELFF. Written as DNA, the CDR3 is TGTGCCAGTCAAGAAACAGGGTTGGCCGGGGAGCTGTTTTTT.

The V gene is TRBV28, the J gene TRBJ2-6, with 7 bases identical to TRBD2. Trimming took 3 bases from V and 0 from J; bases not matched to a gene: 14. The CDR3 runs to 20 residues. Germline V gene data show CDR1 as MDHEN and CDR2 as SYDVKM. CDR3 nucleotide sequence: TGTGCCAGCAGTTTCCGTCGGGGGGACCCCCAACTCTCTGGGGCCAACGTCCTGACTTTC. Protein: CASSFRRGDPQLSGANVLTF.

This clone was seen once. The chain joins TRBV28 to TRBJ2-7; a possible D gene is TRBD1 (7 bases). CDR1 and CDR2 from the germline V gene are MDHEN and SYDVKM. The CDR3 extends over 14 amino acids. V shed 6 bases and J shed 2 bases, with 14 bases lying between them. CDR3 loop: CASSSPRGAYEQYF. The CDR3 DNA reads as TGTGCCAGCAGCTCCCCCAGGGGGGCCTACGAGCAGTACTTC. Together with reference TRBV28 and TRBJ2-7, the CDR3 gives the full variable domain: DVKVTQSSRYLVKRTGEKVFLECVQDMDHENMFWYRQDPGLGLRLIYFSYDVKMKEKGDIPEGYSVSREKKERFSLILESASTNQTSMYLCASSSPRGAYEQYFGPGTRLTVT.

The chain recombines TRBV27 with TRBJ2-5, with 7 bases fitting TRBD2. The J call may be mistaken, given a closer DNA end match to TRBJ2-7. The CDR3 has 13 residues. Germline V gene data show CDR1 as MNHEY and CDR2 as SMNVEV (reference sequence). The CDR3 spells CASSLSGNYEQYF. In DNA form, the CDR3 reads TGTGCCAGCAGTTTAAGCGGGAACTACGAGCAGTACTTC.